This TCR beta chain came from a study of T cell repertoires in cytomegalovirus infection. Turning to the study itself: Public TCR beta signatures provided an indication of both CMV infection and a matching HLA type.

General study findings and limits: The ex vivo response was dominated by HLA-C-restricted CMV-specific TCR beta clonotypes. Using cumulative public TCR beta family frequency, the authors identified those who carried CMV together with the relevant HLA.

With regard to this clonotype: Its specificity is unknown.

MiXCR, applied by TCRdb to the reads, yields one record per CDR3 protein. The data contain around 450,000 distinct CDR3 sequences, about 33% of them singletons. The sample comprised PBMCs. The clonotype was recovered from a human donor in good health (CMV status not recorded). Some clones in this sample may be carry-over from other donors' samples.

The CDR3 nucleotides are TGCAGTGCTAGAACTGAAAAACTGTTTTTT. Encoded protein: CSARTEKLFF. The chain is built from TRBV20-1 and TRBJ1-4; D call uncertain. This CDR3 is built from 10 residues. Germline lookup yields CDR1 DFQATT and CDR2 SNEGSKA (reference sequence). Trimming removed 2 bases at V and 7 bases at J, with 2 bases between.